This TCR beta chain was identified during a study of shared clonotypes between healthy human individuals. General study findings and limits: The sole specimen, blood, was sampled, and tissue repertoires likely differ.

Naive CD8 cells lacked CD45RO, underwent positive selection for CCR7 and left out terminally differentiated effector memory CD45RA+ cells. Only Caucasian adults living in Nashville, Tennessee served as donors. A note on this clone: Its antigen is still unknown.

The protocol was immunoSEQ multiplex PCR, while the TCRdb copy is restricted to in-frame clones and leaves out a portion. The top ten hold approximately 1.6% of the sample, which has approximately 2,000,000 clones, 93% seen once. CDR1 is SGHDT, CDR2 YYEEEE, per germline. V was pared by 4 bases and J by 2 bases, with 15 bases between. The CDR3 has 15 residues. The sequencing sample was made of naive CD8+ T cells from PBMCs. V usage is TRBV5-6 and J usage is TRBJ1-1; the D gene is possibly TRBD1 (5 bases). The TCR comes from a man aged 18 to 29 in good health. Some clones in this sample may be carry-over from other donors' samples. The CDR3 coding sequence is TGTGCCAGCAGCAGGGGCAGGTATGGTAACACTGAAGCTTTCTTT. Protein sequence: CASSRGRYGNTEAFF.